This is a list of T cell receptor beta chains from one sample in a study of OX40 agonist ivuxolimab in advanced cancers. Sequencing used immunoSEQ multiplex PCR; TCRdb keeps in-frame clones, though not all of them. The sample yields tens of thousands of clones, around 80% seen once. The sample consisted of CD4+ or CD8+ T cells sorted from blood, taken in a trial of the OX40 agonist ivuxolimab. The receptor source for this set is an adult with an advanced solid tumor such as melanoma, head and neck, liver or kidney cancer. Each CDR3 is given with its conserved first and last residue. Each record gives: D gene, J gene, clone size, CDR3 length, V gene, CDR3 protein, CDR3 DNA. D genes are given only for firm matches. The listing skips clone size in some rows; elsewhere it reads once, few, many or a size class.

>TRBD2|TRBJ2-6|NA|17|TRBV5-4
CASSLGGRDPGANVLTF
TGTGCCAGCAGCTTGGGCGGGAGGGACCCTGGGGCCAACGTCCTGACTTTC
>TRBD2|TRBJ2-5|NA|15|TRBV19
CASSWMAGGGETQYF
TGTGCCAGTAGTTGGATGGCGGGAGGAGGGGAGACCCAGTACTTC
>TRBD2|TRBJ2-3|few|15|TRBV2
CASSFSSGYTDTQYF
TGTGCCAGCAGCTTTTCTAGCGGTTACACAGATACGCAGTATTTT
>NA|TRBJ2-7|few|10|TRBV6-1
CASGGYEQYF
TGTGCCAGCGGGGGGTACGAGCAGTACTTC
>TRBD1|TRBJ1-3|NA|15|TRBV2
CASSAGTGNGNTIYF
TGTGCCAGCAGCGCCGGGACAGGGAATGGAAACACCATATATTTT
>TRBD2|TRBJ2-7|NA|14|TRBV10-3
CAIRGTSGRAEQYF
TGTGCCATCAGGGGGACTAGCGGGAGGGCGGAGCAGTACTTC
>NA|TRBJ1-6|NA|15|TRBV5-3
CARSLDTTGNSPLHF
TGTGCCAGAAGCCTCGATACAACAGGGAATTCACCCCTCCACTTT
>TRBD1|TRBJ1-1|NA|14|TRBV5-4
CASSLGQRNTEAFF
TGTGCCAGCAGCCTGGGACAGCGGAACACTGAAGCTTTCTTT
>NA|TRBJ1-1|NA|13|TRBV9
CASSVAPNTEAFF
TGTGCCAGCAGCGTAGCCCCGAACACTGAAGCTTTCTTT
>NA|TRBJ2-4|few|15|TRBV27
CASSPSVTSWGSQYF
TGTGCCAGCAGCCCCTCGGTCACGTCCTGGGGGAGTCAGTACTTC
>TRBD2|TRBJ2-3|NA|15|TRBV7-2
CASSLGGRHTDTQYF
TGTGCCAGCAGCTTAGGCGGGAGGCACACAGATACGCAGTATTTT
>TRBD1|TRBJ2-4|NA|15|TRBV15
CATSRDRGAKNIQYF
TGTGCCACCAGCAGAGACAGGGGGGCCAAAAACATTCAGTACTTC
>NA|TRBJ2-1|NA|13|TRBV5-4
CASSLYGGNEQFF
TGTGCCAGCAGCTTGTATGGGGGGAATGAGCAGTTCTTC
>TRBD1|TRBJ1-1|NA|16|TRBV18
CASSPPAGGFNTEAFF
TGTGCCAGCTCACCACCGGCAGGGGGGTTCAACACTGAAGCTTTCTTT
>NA|TRBJ2-1|NA|15|TRBV18
CASSGPGLYNNEQFF
TGTGCCAGCTCAGGGCCGGGACTGTATAACAATGAGCAGTTCTTC
>NA|TRBJ2-2|NA|15|TRBV6-1
CASSEARVSTGELFF
TGTGCCAGCAGTGAAGCGCGGGTTTCCACCGGGGAGCTGTTTTTT
>NA|TRBJ2-1|NA|15|TRBV15
CATSRERGTFNEQFF
TGTGCCACCAGCAGAGAGCGGGGAACATTCAATGAGCAGTTCTTC
>NA|TRBJ1-2|NA|15|TRBV4-3
CASSQVAGAHYGYTF
TGCGCCAGCAGCCAAGTTGCAGGGGCACACTATGGCTACACCTTC
>TRBD2|TRBJ2-7|NA|15|TRBV28
CASSWAGGRSYEQYF
TGTGCCAGCAGTTGGGCGGGGGGCCGTTCCTACGAGCAGTACTTC
>NA|TRBJ1-2|few|14|TRBV4-1
CASRPGQTNYGYTF
TGCGCCAGCAGACCTGGACAGACAAACTATGGCTACACCTTC
>NA|TRBJ1-2|NA|14|TRBV29-1
CSVEDGGGGYGYTF
TGCAGCGTTGAAGATGGGGGCGGAGGCTATGGCTACACCTTC
>NA|TRBJ1-6|few|15|TRBV2
CASSPTRGGNSPLHF
TGTGCCAGCAGTCCTACTCGGGGCGGTAATTCACCCCTCCACTTT
>TRBD1|TRBJ2-6|few|15|TRBV7-3
CASSLDRAGANVLTF
TGTGCCAGCAGCTTGGACAGGGCTGGGGCCAACGTCCTGACTTTC
>NA|TRBJ2-7|NA|15|TRBV11-1
CASSLDPGPAYEQYF
TGTGCCAGCAGCTTAGACCCGGGACCTGCCTACGAGCAGTACTTC
>TRBD1|TRBJ2-7|NA|16|TRBV27
CASSLKGQGHSYEQYF
TGTGCCAGCAGTTTAAAGGGACAGGGGCACTCCTACGAGCAGTACTTC
>NA|TRBJ2-3|NA|16|TRBV5-4
CASSDTRRGSTDTQYF
TGTGCCAGCAGCGACACTAGGAGGGGGAGCACAGATACGCAGTATTTT
>NA|TRBJ1-2|NA|13|TRBV9
CASSARQYYGYTF
TGTGCCAGCAGCGCGAGACAGTACTATGGCTACACCTTC
>NA|TRBJ1-5|NA|16|TRBV6-1
CASSEGHSTSGQPQHF
TGTGCCAGCAGTGAAGGACACTCGACAAGTGGGCAGCCCCAGCATTTT
>TRBD1|TRBJ1-5|NA|14|TRBV6-1
CASRRQGGGQPQHF
TGTGCCAGCAGAAGACAGGGGGGTGGTCAGCCCCAGCATTTT